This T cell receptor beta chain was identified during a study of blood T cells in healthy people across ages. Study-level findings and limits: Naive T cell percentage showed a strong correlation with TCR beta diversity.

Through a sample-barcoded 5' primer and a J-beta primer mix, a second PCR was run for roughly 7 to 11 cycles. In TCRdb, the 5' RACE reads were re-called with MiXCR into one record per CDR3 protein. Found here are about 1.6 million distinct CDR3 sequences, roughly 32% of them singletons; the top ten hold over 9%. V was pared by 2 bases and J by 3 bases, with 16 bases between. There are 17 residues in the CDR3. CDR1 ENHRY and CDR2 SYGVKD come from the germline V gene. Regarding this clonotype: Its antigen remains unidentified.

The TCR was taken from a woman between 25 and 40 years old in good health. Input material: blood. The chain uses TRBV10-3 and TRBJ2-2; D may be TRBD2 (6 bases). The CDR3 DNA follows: TGTGCCATCAGTGAGACTAGCCGAACGATGGACACCGGGGAGCTGTTTTTT. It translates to CAISETSRTMDTGELFF.